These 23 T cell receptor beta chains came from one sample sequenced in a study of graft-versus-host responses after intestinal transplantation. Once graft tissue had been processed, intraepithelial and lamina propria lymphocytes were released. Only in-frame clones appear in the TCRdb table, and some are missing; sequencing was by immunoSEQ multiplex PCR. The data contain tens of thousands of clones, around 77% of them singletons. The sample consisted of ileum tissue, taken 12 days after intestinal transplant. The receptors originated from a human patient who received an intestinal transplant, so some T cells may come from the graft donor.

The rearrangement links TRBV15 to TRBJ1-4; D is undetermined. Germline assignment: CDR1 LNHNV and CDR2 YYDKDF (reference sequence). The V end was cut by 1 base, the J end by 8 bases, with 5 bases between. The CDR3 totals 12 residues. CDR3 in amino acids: CATSRGREKLFF. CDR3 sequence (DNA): TGTGCCACCAGCAGAGGGCGGGAAAAACTGTTTTTT.

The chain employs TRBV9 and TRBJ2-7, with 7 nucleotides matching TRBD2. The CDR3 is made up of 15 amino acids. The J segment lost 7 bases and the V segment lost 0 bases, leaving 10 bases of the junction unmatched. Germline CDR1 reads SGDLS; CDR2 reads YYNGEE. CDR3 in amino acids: CASSVVSREWGEQYF. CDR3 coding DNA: TGTGCCAGCAGCGTAGTATCGCGGGAGTGGGGTGAGCAGTACTTC.

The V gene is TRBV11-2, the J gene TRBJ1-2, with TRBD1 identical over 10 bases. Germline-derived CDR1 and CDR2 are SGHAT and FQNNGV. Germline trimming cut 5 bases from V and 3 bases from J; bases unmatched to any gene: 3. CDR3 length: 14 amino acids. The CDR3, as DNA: TGTGCCAGCAGCGACAGGGGGCTGGACTATGGCTACACCTTC. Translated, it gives CASSDRGLDYGYTF.

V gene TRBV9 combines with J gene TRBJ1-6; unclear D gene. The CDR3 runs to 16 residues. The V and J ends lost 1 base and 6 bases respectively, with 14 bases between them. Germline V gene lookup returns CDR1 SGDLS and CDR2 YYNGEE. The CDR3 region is CASSVTDFRSNSPLHF. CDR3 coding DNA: TGTGCCAGCAGCGTAACGGACTTCCGGAGTAATTCACCCCTCCACTTT.

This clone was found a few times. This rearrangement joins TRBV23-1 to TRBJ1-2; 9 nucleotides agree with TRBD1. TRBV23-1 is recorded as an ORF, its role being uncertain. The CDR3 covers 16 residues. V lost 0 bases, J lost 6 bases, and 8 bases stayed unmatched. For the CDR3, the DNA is TGCGCCAGCAGTCAATCTTTATCGGGACAGGGCCATGGCTACACCTTC. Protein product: CASSQSLSGQGHGYTF.

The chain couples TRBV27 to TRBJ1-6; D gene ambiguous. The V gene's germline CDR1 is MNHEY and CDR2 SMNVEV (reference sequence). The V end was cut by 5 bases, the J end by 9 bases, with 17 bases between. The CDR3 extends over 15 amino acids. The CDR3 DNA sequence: TGTGCCAGCAGTCCTCCGGGAGGGATGGTTTCACCCCTCCACTTT. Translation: CASSPPGGMVSPLHF.

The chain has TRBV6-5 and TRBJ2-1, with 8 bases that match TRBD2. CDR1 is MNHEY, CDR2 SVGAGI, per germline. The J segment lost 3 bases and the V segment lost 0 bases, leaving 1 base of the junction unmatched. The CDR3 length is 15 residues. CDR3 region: CASSYSAGGYNEQFF. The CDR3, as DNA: TGTGCCAGCAGTTACTCGGCGGGGGGCTACAATGAGCAGTTCTTC.

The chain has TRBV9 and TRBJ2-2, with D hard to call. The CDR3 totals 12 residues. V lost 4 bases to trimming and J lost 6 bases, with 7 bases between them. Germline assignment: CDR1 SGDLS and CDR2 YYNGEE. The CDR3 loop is CASSPPAGELFF. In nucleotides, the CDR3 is TGTGCCAGCAGCCCACCGGCCGGGGAGCTGTTTTTT.

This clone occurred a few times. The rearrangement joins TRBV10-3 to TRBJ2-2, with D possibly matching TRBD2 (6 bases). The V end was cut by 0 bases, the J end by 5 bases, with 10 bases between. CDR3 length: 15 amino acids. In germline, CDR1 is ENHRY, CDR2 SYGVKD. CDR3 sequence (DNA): TGTGCCATCAGTGAGTCGGTTCGGGGGACCGGGGAGCTGTTTTTT. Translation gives CAISESVRGTGELFF.

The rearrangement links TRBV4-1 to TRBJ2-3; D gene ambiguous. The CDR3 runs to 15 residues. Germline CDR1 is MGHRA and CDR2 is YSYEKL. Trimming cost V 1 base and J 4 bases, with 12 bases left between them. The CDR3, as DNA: TGCGCCAGCAGCCAAGTCGGGTCGGGTGCAGATACGCAGTATTTT. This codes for CASSQVGSGADTQYF.

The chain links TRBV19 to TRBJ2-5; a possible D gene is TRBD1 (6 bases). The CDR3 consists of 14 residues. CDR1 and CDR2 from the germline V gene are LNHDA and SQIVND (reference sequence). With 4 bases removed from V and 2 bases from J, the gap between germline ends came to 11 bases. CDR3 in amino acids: CASSKGTLQETQYF. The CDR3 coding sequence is TGTGCCAGTAGTAAGGGGACACTTCAAGAGACCCAGTACTTC.

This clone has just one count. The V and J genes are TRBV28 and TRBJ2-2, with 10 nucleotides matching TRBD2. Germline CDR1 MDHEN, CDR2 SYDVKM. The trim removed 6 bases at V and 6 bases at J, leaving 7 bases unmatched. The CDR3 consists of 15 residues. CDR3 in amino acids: CASRVASGRSGELFF. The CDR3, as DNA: TGTGCCAGCAGGGTGGCTAGCGGGAGATCCGGGGAGCTGTTTTTT.

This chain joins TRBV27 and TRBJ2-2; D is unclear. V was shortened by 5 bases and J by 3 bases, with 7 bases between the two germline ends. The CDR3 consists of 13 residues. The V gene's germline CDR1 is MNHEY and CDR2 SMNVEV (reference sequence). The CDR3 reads CASSPSYTGELFF. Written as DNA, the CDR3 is TGTGCCAGCAGTCCCTCCTACACCGGGGAGCTGTTTTTT.

In nucleotides, the CDR3 is TGTGCCTGGACGGGACAGGGGAGAGCTAACTATGGCTACACCTTC. Protein: CAWTGQGRANYGYTF. The chain combines TRBV30 with TRBJ1-2; 10 bases are a match to TRBD1. Germline V gives CDR1 GTSNPN, CDR2 SVGIG (reference sequence). Trimming at V came to 4 bases and at J to 0 bases, leaving 5 bases not matched to a gene. There are 15 residues in the CDR3.

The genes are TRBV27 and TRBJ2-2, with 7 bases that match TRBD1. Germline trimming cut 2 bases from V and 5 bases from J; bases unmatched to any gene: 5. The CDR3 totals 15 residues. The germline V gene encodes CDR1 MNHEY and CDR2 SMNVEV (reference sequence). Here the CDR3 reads CASSLVGGPTGELFF. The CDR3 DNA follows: TGTGCCAGCAGTTTAGTAGGGGGCCCTACCGGGGAGCTGTTTTTT.

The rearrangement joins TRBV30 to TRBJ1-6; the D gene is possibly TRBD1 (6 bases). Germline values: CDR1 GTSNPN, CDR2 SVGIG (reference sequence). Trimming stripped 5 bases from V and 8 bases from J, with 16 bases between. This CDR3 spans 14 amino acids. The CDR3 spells CAWAWTVNDSPLHF. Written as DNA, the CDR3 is TGTGCCTGGGCATGGACAGTCAACGATTCACCCCTCCACTTT.

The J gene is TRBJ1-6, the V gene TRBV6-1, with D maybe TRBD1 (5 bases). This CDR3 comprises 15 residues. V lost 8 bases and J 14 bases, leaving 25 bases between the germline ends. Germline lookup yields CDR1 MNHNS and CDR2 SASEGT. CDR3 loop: CASGAMGRGELALHF. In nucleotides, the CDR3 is TGTGCCAGCGGAGCTATGGGCCGGGGGGAGTTGGCCCTCCACTTT.

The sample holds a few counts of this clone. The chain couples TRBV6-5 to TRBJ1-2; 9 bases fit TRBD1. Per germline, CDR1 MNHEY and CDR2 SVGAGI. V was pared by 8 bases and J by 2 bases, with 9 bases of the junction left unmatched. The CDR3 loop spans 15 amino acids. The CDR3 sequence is CASRGTGSGNYGYTF. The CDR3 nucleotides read TGTGCCAGCCGCGGGACAGGGTCGGGGAACTATGGCTACACCTTC.

The CDR3 nucleotides are TGTGCCAGCAGCTCAGGACAGGGTGGTTCACCCCTCCACTTT. This encodes CASSSGQGGSPLHF. V is TRBV7-3 and J is TRBJ1-6; 8 bases align to TRBD1. There are 14 residues in the CDR3. V shed 4 bases, J shed 9 bases, and the junction held 5 bases outside the gene matches. The V gene's germline CDR1 is SGHTA and CDR2 FQGTGA.

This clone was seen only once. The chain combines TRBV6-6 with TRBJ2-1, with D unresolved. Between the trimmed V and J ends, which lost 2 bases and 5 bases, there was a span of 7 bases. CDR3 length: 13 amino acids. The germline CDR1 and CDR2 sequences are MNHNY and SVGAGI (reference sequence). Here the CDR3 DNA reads TGTGCCAGCAGTTACGGAGTCAACAATGAGCAGTTCTTC. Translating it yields CASSYGVNNEQFF.

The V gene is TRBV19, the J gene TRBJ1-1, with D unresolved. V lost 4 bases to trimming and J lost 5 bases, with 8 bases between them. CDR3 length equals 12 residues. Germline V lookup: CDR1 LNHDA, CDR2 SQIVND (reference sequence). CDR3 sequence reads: CASSTFGTEAFF. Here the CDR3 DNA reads TGTGCCAGTAGTACTTTCGGGACTGAAGCTTTCTTT.

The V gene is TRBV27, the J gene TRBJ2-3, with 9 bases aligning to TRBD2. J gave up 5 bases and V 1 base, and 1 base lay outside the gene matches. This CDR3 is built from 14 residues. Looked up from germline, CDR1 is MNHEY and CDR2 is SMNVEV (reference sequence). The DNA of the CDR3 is TGTGCCAGCAGTTTATTAGCGGGGGAAGATACGCAGTATTTT. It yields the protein CASSLLAGEDTQYF.

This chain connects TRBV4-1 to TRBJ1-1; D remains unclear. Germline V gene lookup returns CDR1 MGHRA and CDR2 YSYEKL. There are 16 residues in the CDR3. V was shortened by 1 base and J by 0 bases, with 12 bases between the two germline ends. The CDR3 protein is CASSQGVGGMNTEAFF. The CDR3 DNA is TGCGCCAGCAGCCAAGGGGTGGGAGGCATGAACACTGAAGCTTTCTTT.